Below, 16 T cell receptor beta chains from the same sample are listed, as sequenced in a study of beta chain features in type 1 diabetes. cDNA synthesis used the whole RNA isolate, giving expressed TCRB sequences. The repertoire was sequenced with immunoSEQ multiplex PCR; TCRdb's copy has only in-frame clones and lacks some. The sample carries approximately 330,000 clones, 11% recorded once. The sequenced material came from naive CD4+ T cells from blood. Every receptor here comes from a woman in her twenties or thirties in good health.

Only a few counts were recorded for this clone. The chain is built from TRBV5-6 and TRBJ2-7; a possible D gene is TRBD2 (5 bases). Germline values: CDR1 SGHDT, CDR2 YYEEEE. With 2 bases removed from V and 4 bases from J, the gap between germline ends came to 7 bases. This CDR3 contains 12 residues. The CDR3 nucleotides are TGTGCCAGCAGCTTAAGAGGGTACGAGCAGTACTTC. This translates into CASSLRGYEQYF.

The genes are TRBV7-9 and TRBJ2-7; TRBD1 aligns across 7 bases. From germline, CDR1 is SEHNR and CDR2 FQNEAQ (reference sequence). The CDR3 consists of 15 residues. The junction had 12 bases not matched to a gene; V was cut back by 5 bases and J by 5 bases. The CDR3 protein is CASSPATGAPNEQYF. DNA of the CDR3: TGTGCCAGCAGCCCAGCCACAGGGGCGCCGAACGAGCAGTACTTC.

The chain links TRBV25-1 to TRBJ2-1; D is possibly TRBD2 (5 bases). The CDR3 length is 13 residues. Germline-derived CDR1 and CDR2 are MGHDK and SYGVNS. Trimming shortened V by 0 bases and J by 8 bases, and 8 bases separated the two germline ends. The CDR3 spells CASSEYMRDEQFF. The CDR3, as DNA: TGTGCCAGCAGTGAATATATGAGGGATGAGCAGTTCTTC.

The chain links TRBV25-1 to TRBJ2-1; 12 bases fit TRBD2. CDR1 and CDR2 (germline): MGHDK, SYGVNS. The CDR3 loop spans 16 amino acids. V trimming: 10 bases; J trimming: 8 bases; junction bases outside the gene matches: 15. In nucleotides, the CDR3 is TGTGCCACCTCCCTCCCCGGGACTAGCGGGTCCCATGAGCAGTTCTTC. Protein product: CATSLPGTSGSHEQFF. Full variable domain (rest looked up from reference TRBV25-1 and TRBJ2-1): EADIYQTPRYLVIGTGKKITLECSQTMGHDKMYWYQQDPGMELHLIHYSYGVNSTEKGDLSSESTVSRIRTEHFPLTLESARPSHTSQYLCATSLPGTSGSHEQFFGPGTRLTVL.

This clone was detected a few times. The gene calls are TRBV2 and TRBJ2-5, with D possibly matching TRBD1 (6 bases). V was shortened by 7 bases and J by 1 base, with 10 bases between the two germline ends. CDR1 SNHLY and CDR2 FYNNEI come from the germline V gene. The CDR3 sequence is 13 residues long. The CDR3: CASMRTAQETQYF. The CDR3 nucleotides are TGTGCCAGCATGCGGACAGCCCAAGAGACCCAGTACTTC.

The chain is built from TRBV28 and TRBJ2-7, with TRBD1 matching over 9 bases. Germline V CDR1 and CDR2: MDHEN, SYDVKM. Losses at the gene ends were 5 bases for V and 9 bases for J; bases not matched to a gene: 14. This CDR3 has 15 amino acids. In nucleotides, the CDR3 is TGTGCCAGCAGTCTACCGGACAGGGGTAGCCGTTGGCAGTACTTC. Encoded protein: CASSLPDRGSRWQYF.

This clone was detected a few times. This chain links TRBV18 with TRBJ2-5; 13 bases line up with TRBD2. This CDR3 region has 19 residues. The germline V gene encodes CDR1 KGHSH and CDR2 LQKENI. With V trimmed by 5 bases and J by 0 bases, 12 bases remained unmatched. The CDR3 DNA is TGTGCCAGCTCATCCCAACGACTAGCGGGAGGTGGCCACCAAGAGACCCAGTACTTC. This sequence encodes CASSSQRLAGGGHQETQYF.

This chain links TRBV5-6 with TRBJ2-5, with D perhaps TRBD2 (5 bases). Germline CDR1 and CDR2: SGHDT and YYEEEE. Trimming stripped 2 bases from V and 4 bases from J, with 15 bases between. The CDR3 has 15 residues. The CDR3 region is CASSLTRERGETQYF. The DNA of the CDR3 is TGTGCCAGCAGCTTAACACGGGAACGGGGAGAGACCCAGTACTTC.

The chain links TRBV7-9 to TRBJ1-2, with D tentatively TRBD1 (6 bases). Trimming cost V 3 bases and J 4 bases, with 9 bases left between them. This CDR3 is built from 13 residues. Germline V lookup: CDR1 SEHNR, CDR2 FQNEAQ (reference sequence). The CDR3 region has the DNA TGTGCCAGCAGCTTCGGACAGCTCTATGGCTACACCTTC. Amino acids: CASSFGQLYGYTF.

In DNA, the CDR3 is TGTGCCAGCAGTGACCCACATGGTGTAGGGGAAGGACGAGGCTACACCTTC. Residues: CASSDPHGVGEGRGYTF. The chain couples TRBV25-1 to TRBJ1-2; TRBD1 is a possible D gene (5 bases). This CDR3 is built from 17 residues. Trimming shortened V by 3 bases and J by 8 bases, and 25 bases separated the two germline ends. From germline, CDR1 is MGHDK and CDR2 SYGVNS.

This sequence joins TRBV28 and TRBJ1-5; a weak D match, TRBD1 (6 bases). This CDR3 spans 17 amino acids. The V end was cut by 2 bases, the J end by 6 bases, with 20 bases between. Germline CDR1 is MDHEN and CDR2 is SYDVKM. CDR3 in DNA: TGTGCCAGCAGTTTAATCGTCGGCAGGGGAAAGGGTCAGCCCCAGCATTTT. Amino acids: CASSLIVGRGKGQPQHF. The entire variable domain, with the rest obtained from reference TRBV28 and TRBJ1-5, is as follows: DVKVTQSSRYLVKRTGEKVFLECVQDMDHENMFWYRQDPGLGLRLIYFSYDVKMKEKGDIPEGYSVSREKKERFSLILESASTNQTSMYLCASSLIVGRGKGQPQHFGDGTRLSIL.

This clone was counted only a few times. This chain uses TRBV7-6 with TRBJ1-1; possibly TRBD1 for D (5 bases). Germline V gene sequence: CDR1 SGHVS, CDR2 FNYEAQ. This CDR3 is 16 amino acids long. Between the trimmed V and J ends, which lost 0 bases and 1 base, there was a span of 12 bases. The CDR3 sequence is CASSLASGATNTEAFF. The CDR3 DNA follows: TGTGCCAGCAGCTTAGCTAGCGGGGCAACGAACACTGAAGCTTTCTTT.

The sample holds a few counts of this clone. This rearrangement joins TRBV9 to TRBJ2-3; 7 nucleotides line up with TRBD2. The germline gives CDR1 SGDLS, CDR2 YYNGEE. V lost 0 bases to trimming and J lost 6 bases; unmatched junction nucleotides: 10. The CDR3 is 16 residues long. Here the CDR3 reads CASSVGTGLVYDTQYF. CDR3 bases: TGTGCCAGCAGCGTAGGTACTGGACTAGTGTACGATACGCAGTATTTT.

V and J are TRBV6-5 and TRBJ1-6, with 9 nucleotides matching TRBD1. The CDR3 covers 16 residues. Looked up from germline, CDR1 is MNHEY and CDR2 is SVGAGI. V shed 2 bases and J 4 bases; nucleotides not matched to a gene: 3. The CDR3 coding sequence is TGTGCCAGCAGTTACGGGGGGACAGGGTATAATTCACCCCTCCACTTT. This encodes CASSYGGTGYNSPLHF.

V is TRBV7-8 and J is TRBJ2-1; 10 nucleotides align to TRBD2. Germline V gene data show CDR1 as SGHVS and CDR2 as FQNEAQ. J was trimmed by 6 bases and V by 5 bases; bases with no gene match: 10. The CDR3 contains 16 residues. As DNA, the CDR3 is TGTGCCAGCAGCCTTATTCCGGGACTAGCGAGCAATGAGCAGTTCTTC. As protein: CASSLIPGLASNEQFF.

J is TRBJ2-3 and V is TRBV4-1, with 10 bases fitting TRBD1. CDR1 and CDR2 (germline): MGHRA, YSYEKL. The CDR3 sequence is 18 residues long. With V trimmed by 0 bases and J by 3 bases, 9 bases remained unmatched. CDR3 region: CASSQDGGQGGFTDTQYF. The CDR3 nucleotides read TGCGCCAGCAGCCAAGATGGAGGACAGGGGGGTTTTACAGATACGCAGTATTTT.